The 20 T cell receptor beta chains in this list originate from one sample, sequenced in a study of shared clonotypes between healthy human individuals. Profiling relied on immunoSEQ multiplex PCR, and the TCRdb table lists in-frame clones only, not all of them. This sample has about 510,000 clones, with approximately 95% found just once. The sequencing input was naive CD4+ T cells sorted from blood. Subset here: CD45RA+ positively selected. The source of these receptors is a woman aged 25 to 39 in good health.

CDR3 region: CASSPDRASNQPQHF. The CDR3, as DNA: TGTGCCAGCAGCCCCGACAGGGCTAGCAATCAGCCCCAGCATTTT. The rearrangement joins TRBV6-5 to TRBJ1-5; 7 bases are a match to TRBD1. Germline lookup yields CDR1 MNHEY and CDR2 SVGAGI. The V and J ends lost 6 bases and 0 bases, in that order; junction bases with no gene match: 5. CDR3 size: 15 residues.

This chain's CDR3 is CASSFWVKETQYF. CDR3 in DNA: TGTGCCAGCAGTTTTTGGGTTAAAGAGACCCAGTACTTC. This chain joins TRBV28 and TRBJ2-5; D remains ambiguous. The CDR3 is made up of 13 amino acids. V was clipped by 3 bases and J by 3 bases, with 8 bases between them. Germline CDR1 reads MDHEN; CDR2 reads SYDVKM. The variable domain in full, with the rest retrieved from reference TRBV28 and TRBJ2-5, is DVKVTQSSRYLVKRTGEKVFLECVQDMDHENMFWYRQDPGLGLRLIYFSYDVKMKEKGDIPEGYSVSREKKERFSLILESASTNQTSMYLCASSFWVKETQYFGPGTRLLVL.

This clone was observed a handful of times. This chain links TRBV14 with TRBJ1-5, with a weak D call TRBD1 (5 bases). The V end lost 1 base, the J end lost 7 bases, and 8 bases lay between the germline ends. Looked up from germline, CDR1 is SGHDN and CDR2 is FVKESK. CDR3 length equals 13 residues. The chain's CDR3 is CASSQGGNQPQHF. The CDR3 coding sequence is TGTGCCAGCAGCCAAGGGGGGAACCAGCCCCAGCATTTT.

This chain joins TRBV5-4 and TRBJ2-1; 13 bases are shared with TRBD2. The V segment lost 3 bases and the J segment 3 bases; nucleotides outside the gene matches: 3. The CDR3 runs 16 residues. Germline CDR1 SGHNT, CDR2 YYREEE (reference sequence). CDR3 amino acids: CASSSGTSGIYNEQFF. The CDR3, as DNA: TGTGCCAGCAGCTCCGGGACTAGCGGGATCTACAATGAGCAGTTCTTC. The full variable domain, in which reference TRBV5-4 and TRBJ2-1 provide the parts outside the CDR3, is ETGVTQSPTHLIKTRGQQVTLRCSSQSGHNTVSWYQQALGQGPQFIFQYYREEENGRGNFPPRFSGLQFPNYSSELNVNALELDDSALYLCASSSGTSGIYNEQFFGPGTRLTVL.

The J gene is TRBJ2-7, the V gene TRBV7-2; D not certain. CDR1 is SGHTA, CDR2 FQGNSA, per germline. The CDR3 is 15 amino acids. V lost 2 bases to trimming and J lost 4 bases, with 15 bases between them. CDR3 loop: CASSLTPTRGYEQYF. The CDR3, as DNA: TGTGCCAGCAGCTTAACCCCGACTCGCGGTTACGAGCAGTACTTC.

The chain combines TRBV11-1 with TRBJ2-3, with 8 bases aligning to TRBD2. V lost 3 bases to trimming and J lost 4 bases; unmatched junction nucleotides: 9. The CDR3 covers 16 residues. Germline-derived CDR1 and CDR2 are SGHAT and FQDESV (reference sequence). The DNA of the CDR3 is TGTGCCAGCAGCTTCTTAGCGGGAAGGGGCCCAGATACGCAGTATTTT. Residues: CASSFLAGRGPDTQYF.

To note about this clone: Other DNA variants within this sample encode the same CDR3. V usage is TRBV28 and J usage is TRBJ2-3; 11 bases are shared with TRBD2. The germline gives CDR1 MDHEN, CDR2 SYDVKM. After removal of 6 bases from V and 2 bases from J, the junction contained 4 bases not matched to a gene. The CDR3 extends over 15 amino acids. CDR3 nucleotide sequence: TGTGCCAGCAGCTTAGCGGGAGGGCCCACAGATACGCAGTATTTT. Its protein product is CASSLAGGPTDTQYF.

The rearrangement uses TRBV11-2 and TRBJ2-1; 7 bases line up with TRBD2. Trimming removed 1 base from V and 3 bases from J; junction bases left unmatched: 3. The CDR3 length is 15 residues. The germline V gene has CDR1 SGHAT and CDR2 FQNNGV. This chain's CDR3 is CASSLGGGNYNEQFF. CDR3 bases: TGTGCCAGCAGCTTAGGGGGGGGAAACTACAATGAGCAGTTCTTC.

The chain couples TRBV25-1 to TRBJ1-1; no reliable D call. This CDR3 is built from 13 residues. The V end lost 4 bases, the J end lost 6 bases, and 12 bases lay between the germline ends. CDR1 and CDR2 (germline): MGHDK, SYGVNS. CDR3 DNA sequence: TGTGCCAGCAGTGGACCCGGTCGCGCTGAAGCTTTCTTT. Translated, it gives CASSGPGRAEAFF.

This chain links TRBV15 with TRBJ1-3; 7 bases map to TRBD1. Germline lookup yields CDR1 LNHNV and CDR2 YYDKDF (reference sequence). There are 16 residues in the CDR3. V lost 0 bases and J lost 2; bases outside the gene matches: 4. CDR3 bases: TGTGCCACCAGCAGAGATCTGACAGGGACTGGAAACACCATATATTTT. Translating gives CATSRDLTGTGNTIYF.

The chain links TRBV7-9 to TRBJ2-7; either TRBD1 or TRBD2 may supply D (5 bases each). The V end was cut by 3 bases, the J end by 2 bases, with 11 bases between. Germline-derived CDR1 and CDR2 are SEHNR and FQNEAQ (reference sequence). The CDR3 length is 14 residues. CDR3 protein: CASSFRDGPYEQYF. Here the CDR3 DNA reads TGTGCCAGCAGCTTCCGGGACGGACCCTACGAGCAGTACTTC. Based on the CDR3 plus reference TRBV7-9 and TRBJ2-7, the full variable domain is DTGVSQNPRHKITKRGQNVTFRCDPISEHNRLYWYRQTLGQGPEFLTYFQNEAQLEKSRLLSDRFSAERPKGSFSTLEIQRTEQGDSAMYLCASSFRDGPYEQYFGPGTRLTVT.

The rearrangement links TRBV7-3 to TRBJ1-1, with TRBD1 as a possible D gene (6 bases). Trimming stripped 5 bases from V and 2 bases from J, with 12 bases between. The CDR3 runs 14 residues. Germline V gene data show CDR1 as SGHTA and CDR2 as FQGTGA. The CDR3, as DNA: TGTGCCAGCAGCCGAGGGACACCCAACACTGAAGCTTTCTTT. Translated, it gives CASSRGTPNTEAFF.

V gene TRBV27 combines with J gene TRBJ1-5; 7 nucleotides agree with TRBD1. With 3 bases clipped from V and 5 bases from J, the junction kept 4 bases outside the gene matches. The CDR3 is 14 residues long. Germline V gene sequence: CDR1 MNHEY, CDR2 SMNVEV (reference sequence). The CDR3 is CASSFGQGDQPQHF. The CDR3 DNA is TGTGCCAGCAGTTTTGGGCAGGGGGATCAGCCCCAGCATTTT.

Notes on this clone: This sample includes further DNA sequences coding for the same CDR3. The rearrangement joins TRBV4-1 to TRBJ2-7; 7 bases map to TRBD1. This CDR3 comprises 15 residues. In germline, CDR1 is MGHRA, CDR2 YSYEKL. V trimming: 1 base; J trimming: 0 bases; junction bases outside the gene matches: 3. CDR3 in amino acids: CASSQGQGPSYEQYF. The CDR3, as DNA: TGCGCCAGCAGCCAAGGACAGGGTCCCTCCTACGAGCAGTACTTC.

The chain uses TRBV5-1 and TRBJ2-1; D may match TRBD1 or TRBD2 (5 bases each). V was cut by 5 bases and J by 5 bases, with 11 bases left in between. The CDR3 has 13 residues. CDR1 SGHRS and CDR2 YFSETQ come from the germline V gene. The DNA of the CDR3 is TGCGCCAGCAGTTCCGGGGCTGACAATGAGCAGTTCTTC. The encoded protein is CASSSGADNEQFF.

V usage is TRBV6-5 and J usage is TRBJ2-7, with D perhaps matching TRBD2 (5 bases). The germline V gene has CDR1 MNHEY and CDR2 SVGAGI. Deletions cut 4 bases from V and 6 bases from J, with 13 bases between. The CDR3 length is 13 residues. CDR3 bases: TGTGCCAGCAGTTTGGACTTCGAGGGCGAGCAGTACTTC. Protein sequence: CASSLDFEGEQYF.

The chain joins TRBV28 to TRBJ1-5; no clear D. V lost 0 bases and J 4 bases, leaving 4 bases between the germline ends. This CDR3 contains 13 residues. Germline values: CDR1 MDHEN, CDR2 SYDVKM. CDR3 sequence: CASSLWSNQPQHF. As DNA, the CDR3 is TGTGCCAGCAGTTTATGGAGTAATCAGCCCCAGCATTTT.

This chain links TRBV4-1 with TRBJ2-7, with D unresolved. V was cut by 4 bases and J by 1 base, with 11 bases left in between. The CDR3 contains 14 residues. Per the germline V gene, CDR1 is MGHRA and CDR2 is YSYEKL. CDR3 nucleotide sequence: TGCGCCAGCAGCCGGACGGGTTCTTCCTACGAGCAGTACTTC. Translating gives CASSRTGSSYEQYF.

Here the CDR3 DNA reads TGTGCCAGCAGCTCGTCCAGGGGCCTCTCACCCCTCCACTTT. Protein: CASSSSRGLSPLHF. This chain joins TRBV5-8 and TRBJ1-6; perhaps TRBD1 as D (6 bases). V shed 3 bases and J shed 10 bases, with 14 bases lying between them. This CDR3 is built from 14 residues. Germline CDR1 and CDR2: SGHTS and YDEGEE.

The chain employs TRBV9 and TRBJ2-5, with 8 bases matching TRBD1. The CDR3 is 15 amino acids. Unmatched junction bases numbered 9, after V lost 3 bases and J lost 5 bases. CDR1 is SGDLS and CDR2 is YYNGEE in the germline V gene. The CDR3 coding sequence is TGTGCCAGCAGCGCCCGGACAGGGCCAATGGAGACCCAGTACTTC. Translation: CASSARTGPMETQYF. The whole variable domain, filled in from reference TRBV9 and TRBJ2-5, reads DSGVTQTPKHLITATGQRVTLRCSPRSGDLSVYWYQQSLDQGLQFLIQYYNGEERAKGNILERFSAQQFPDLHSELNLSSLELGDSALYFCASSARTGPMETQYFGPGTRLLVL.